One and the same sample provided the 7 T cell receptor beta chains below, sequenced in a study of OX40 agonist ivuxolimab in advanced cancers. The table came from immunoSEQ multiplex PCR; TCRdb's copy has only in-frame clones and leaves some out. Among nearly 110,000 clones listed, less than 95% were seen once. The sample consisted of CD4+ or CD8+ T cells sorted from blood, taken in a trial of the OX40 agonist ivuxolimab. The receptors come from an adult with an advanced solid tumor such as melanoma, head and neck, liver or kidney cancer.

This clone was seen once. The chain carries TRBV28 and TRBJ1-1, with 8 nucleotides matching TRBD1. The CDR3 runs to 13 residues. Germline V gene lookup returns CDR1 MDHEN and CDR2 SYDVKM. J was trimmed by 6 bases and V by 5 bases; bases with no gene match: 5. In nucleotides, the CDR3 is TGTGCCAGCAGTCCGGACAGGGAGCCTGAAGCTTTCTTT. Its translation: CASSPDREPEAFF.

The rearrangement links TRBV19 to TRBJ2-2, with 16 bases identical to TRBD2. V lost 6 bases, J lost 4 bases, and 5 bases stayed unmatched. The V gene's germline CDR1 is LNHDA and CDR2 SQIVND (reference sequence). This CDR3 is built from 17 residues. CDR3 nucleotide sequence: TGTGCCAGTAGCACCGGGACTAGCGGGAGGGCCACCGGGGAGCTGTTTTTT. This translates into CASSTGTSGRATGELFF.

This clone has more than one count but fewer than ten. This chain connects TRBV28 to TRBJ2-1, with no clear D. This CDR3 region has 16 residues. The V and J ends lost 6 bases and 5 bases respectively, with 20 bases between them. Germline V gene lookup returns CDR1 MDHEN and CDR2 SYDVKM. The CDR3, as DNA: TGTGCCAGCAGCCCCGCTAGGGCCCCAGCCCACAATGAGCAGTTCTTC. Encoded protein: CASSPARAPAHNEQFF.

The chain links TRBV5-8 to TRBJ2-7, with 12 bases fitting TRBD2. Germline assignment: CDR1 SGHTS and CDR2 YDEGEE. This CDR3 is built from 16 residues. The junction had 10 bases not matched to a gene; V was cut back by 4 bases and J by 5 bases. The CDR3 DNA is TGTGCCAGCAGCCCGTATCGACTAGCGGGAGTCCACGAGCAGTACTTC. Translation: CASSPYRLAGVHEQYF.

The J gene is TRBJ1-1, the V gene TRBV30; TRBD1 matches at 7 bases. V shed 2 bases, J shed 3 bases, and the junction held 9 bases outside the gene matches. CDR3 length: 15 residues. CDR1 and CDR2 from the germline V gene are GTSNPN and SVGIG (reference sequence). The CDR3 coding sequence is TGTGCCTGGAGTCGCTCAGGGGGTGGTTACACTGAAGCTTTCTTT. This translates into CAWSRSGGGYTEAFF.

V gene TRBV6-1 combines with J gene TRBJ1-5, with no clear D. Germline V lookup: CDR1 MNHNS, CDR2 SASEGT. The CDR3 has 13 amino acids. Deletions cut 7 bases from V and 0 bases from J, with 7 bases between. The CDR3 DNA is TGTGCCAGCACGCGTTATAGCAATCAGCCCCAGCATTTT. Protein product: CASTRYSNQPQHF.

This clone was counted once. The chain couples TRBV28 to TRBJ2-7; TRBD1 agrees at 7 bases. Trimming removed 8 bases from V and 3 bases from J; junction bases left unmatched: 4. The CDR3 is made up of 12 amino acids. Germline V gene lookup returns CDR1 MDHEN and CDR2 SYDVKM. DNA for the CDR3: TGTGCCAGCCGGACAGGTCACTACGAGCAGTACTTC. Translated, it gives CASRTGHYEQYF.